One and the same sample provided the 14 T cell receptor beta chains below, sequenced in a study of blood T cells in healthy people across ages. A second PCR of roughly 7 to 11 cycles used a sample-barcoded 5' primer and a J-beta primer mix. TCRdb redid the calling of the 5' RACE reads with MiXCR, one entry per CDR3 protein. The table records 700,000 to 950,000 distinct CDR3 sequences, roughly 64% of them present only once. Sequenced input: blood. These receptors came from a man aged 25-45 years in good health.

The CDR3 sequence is CSVRGRAVNEQFF. The CDR3, as DNA: TGCAGCGTTCGCGGACGAGCGGTCAATGAGCAGTTCTTC. J is TRBJ2-1 and V is TRBV29-1; D may be TRBD2 (5 bases). CDR3 size: 13 residues. The V end lost 5 bases, the J end lost 6 bases, and 14 bases lay between the germline ends. The germline CDR1 and CDR2 sequences are SQVTM and ANQGSEA.

The chain is built from TRBV4-3 and TRBJ2-3; 13 nucleotides line up with TRBD2. This CDR3 is 17 amino acids long. Germline V gene data show CDR1 as LGHNA and CDR2 as YSLEER. The J segment lost 2 bases and the V segment lost 3 bases, leaving 5 bases of the junction unmatched. CDR3: CASSQEGLAGFTDTQYF. In nucleotides, the CDR3 is TGCGCCAGCAGCCAGGAGGGACTAGCGGGGTTCACAGATACGCAGTATTTT.

This sequence joins TRBV20-1 and TRBJ2-7; D ambiguous. With the DNA end fitting TRBJ2-5 better, the J assignment may be wrong. The germline gives CDR1 DFQATT, CDR2 SNEGSKA (reference sequence). The CDR3 covers 14 residues. This CDR3 is CSASNARVKETQYF. CDR3 nucleotide sequence: TGCAGTGCTAGCAACGCTAGGGTCAAAGAGACCCAGTACTTC.

This clonotype occurred a few times. The chain carries TRBV20-1 and TRBJ2-5; 7 bases align to TRBD2. The CDR3 is 12 residues long. After removal of 8 bases from V and 2 bases from J, the junction contained 5 bases not matched to a gene. Per germline, CDR1 DFQATT and CDR2 SNEGSKA (reference sequence). The CDR3 region is CSSGDLQETQYF. CDR3 in DNA: TGCAGTAGCGGGGATCTTCAAGAGACCCAGTACTTC.

In its sample, this clonotype was seen many times. V is TRBV3-1 and J is TRBJ1-1; 7 bases are a match to TRBD1. Losses at the gene ends were 4 bases for V and 4 bases for J; bases not matched to a gene: 6. The CDR3 is made up of 14 amino acids. CDR1 is LGHDT and CDR2 is YNNKEL in the germline V gene (reference sequence). The CDR3, as DNA: TGTGCCAGCAGCCCAACAGGGGTGGGCACTGAAGCTTTCTTT. Encoded protein: CASSPTGVGTEAFF. Full variable domain (remainder filled in from reference TRBV3-1 and TRBJ1-1): DTAVSQTPKYLVTQMGNDKSIKCEQNLGHDTMYWYKQDSKKFLKIMFSYNNKELIINETVPNRFSPKSPDKAHLNLHINSLELGDSAVYFCASSPTGVGTEAFFGQGTRLTVV.

This chain connects TRBV10-3 to TRBJ1-3, with D maybe TRBD1 (5 bases). V lost 8 bases and J 0 bases, leaving 5 bases between the germline ends. Looked up from germline, CDR1 is ENHRY and CDR2 is SYGVKD. The CDR3 loop spans 12 amino acids. The CDR3: CAIGGSGNTIYF. For the CDR3, the DNA is TGTGCCATCGGGGGCTCTGGAAACACCATATATTTT.

This chain uses TRBV4-3 with TRBJ2-6, with D tentatively TRBD2 (6 bases). V was shortened by 1 base and J by 1 base, with 17 bases between the two germline ends. Germline lookup yields CDR1 LGHNA and CDR2 YSLEER. The CDR3 has 19 residues. The CDR3 nucleotides are TGCGCCAGCAGCCAAGTTAACGCAGGACTATTATCTGGGGCCAACGTCCTGACTTTC. This encodes CASSQVNAGLLSGANVLTF.

This chain links TRBV7-2 with TRBJ2-7, with D maybe TRBD1 (6 bases). Trimming pared 6 bases from V and 3 bases from J, leaving 12 bases between. Germline CDR1 is SGHTA and CDR2 is FQGNSA. This CDR3 region has 13 residues. In nucleotides, the CDR3 is TGTGCCAGCAGGCTGGACAGATACTACGAGCAGTACTTC. Translating it yields CASRLDRYYEQYF.

The V call is TRBV30, the J call TRBJ2-5; tentative D call: TRBD1 (6 bases). From germline, CDR1 is GTSNPN and CDR2 SVGIG (reference sequence). Trimming shortened V by 2 bases and J by 4 bases, and 14 bases separated the two germline ends. The CDR3 covers 14 residues. The CDR3 loop is CAWSRPGTSETQYF. CDR3 sequence (DNA): TGTGCCTGGAGTAGACCCGGGACATCAGAGACCCAGTACTTC.

V is TRBV7-2 and J is TRBJ1-1; D gene ambiguous. The CDR3 contains 15 residues. V was trimmed by 1 base and J by 4 bases, leaving 13 bases between them. CDR1 and CDR2 from the germline V gene are SGHTA and FQGNSA. The CDR3 sequence: CASSLDPGSATEAFF. DNA for the CDR3: TGTGCCAGCAGCTTAGATCCAGGATCGGCCACTGAAGCTTTCTTT.

CDR3: CASSSSRWVLNQPQHF. The CDR3 DNA sequence: TGTGCCAGCAGCTCCAGTAGGTGGGTCTTGAATCAGCCCCAGCATTTT. This chain joins TRBV21-1 and TRBJ1-5. TRBV21-1 is a pseudogene segment. The CDR3 is made up of 16 amino acids.

The V and J genes are TRBV20-1 and TRBJ2-1; no definite D call. V shed 2 bases and J shed 10 bases, with 9 bases lying between them. The germline CDR1 and CDR2 sequences are DFQATT and SNEGSKA (reference sequence). This CDR3 is built from 11 residues. In DNA, the CDR3 is TGCAGTGCTAGACCACCCTGGGAGCAGTTCTTC. Encoded protein: CSARPPWEQFF.

The genes are TRBV28 and TRBJ2-1; D may be TRBD1 (5 bases). V dropped 3 bases and J dropped 0 bases, with 24 bases sitting between them. The CDR3 length is 20 residues. Looked up from germline, CDR1 is MDHEN and CDR2 is SYDVKM. This CDR3 is CASSLATRYRRRSSYNEQFF. In DNA, the CDR3 is TGTGCCAGCAGTTTGGCGACCCGGTACAGGCGAAGGAGCTCCTACAATGAGCAGTTCTTC.

This clonotype was observed many times. The J gene is TRBJ2-7, the V gene TRBV7-2, with TRBD1 matching over 8 bases. V dropped 3 bases and J dropped 3; count of bases not matched to a gene: 4. The CDR3 is 14 residues long. Germline CDR1 and CDR2: SGHTA and FQGNSA. CDR3 nucleotides: TGTGCCAGCAGCTTTGTACAGGGGGACTACGAGCAGTACTTC. Its translation: CASSFVQGDYEQYF. Combining the CDR3 with reference TRBV7-2 and TRBJ2-7 gives the whole variable domain GAGVSQSPSNKVTEKGKDVELRCDPISGHTALYWYRQSLGQGLEFLIYFQGNSAPDKSGLPSDRFSAERTGGSVSTLTIQRTQQEDSAVYLCASSFVQGDYEQYFGPGTRLTVT.